The entry below gives a single TCR beta chain sequence along with its context. Seattle's cohort entered during active infection and was followed longitudinally. The authors' processing: Researchers report that nucleated cell counts were estimated from reference gene primer amplification. The table came from immunoSEQ multiplex PCR; TCRdb's copy has only in-frame clones and leaves some out. The DNA was the basis for D and trimming; V, J and clone size are from that table. The sample lists 220,000 or so clones, about 85% occurring once. This record belongs to a study of blood T cell repertoires in COVID-19. Study summary: The United States, Italy and Spain were the sources of the acute and convalescent COVID-19 samples. From T cells, B-cell-depleted T cells, or PBMCs came the material, which was cDNA or gDNA.

Sequencing used peripheral blood. This TCR was sampled from a woman aged 45 to 65 with COVID-19, enrolled during active disease.

The CDR3 bases are TGTGCCAGCAGCGCAAGGGGAACTAGCACAGATACGCAGTATTTT. This sequence encodes CASSARGTSTDTQYF. J is TRBJ2-3 and V is TRBV6-5; D possibly corresponds to TRBD1 (5 bases). The V end was cut by 6 bases, the J end by 0 bases, with 13 bases between. The CDR3 is made up of 15 amino acids. Germline-derived CDR1 and CDR2 are MNHEY and SVGAGI.